The T cell receptor beta chain described here comes from a study of CD8+CD57+ T cells in acquired aplastic anemia. Both TCR beta VDJ combination and CDR3 sequence profiling were carried out. Genomic DNA was the template for this profiling. TCRdb processed the reads anew with MiXCR; each CDR3 protein has one entry. The sample consists of under 200,000 distinct CDR3 sequences, around half of them appearing once. As regards this clonotype: Its target is unknown.

Germline V lookup: CDR1 SNHLY, CDR2 FYNNEI. The CDR3 runs to 15 residues. Trimming took off 5 bases at V and 3 bases at J, with 16 bases between the two ends. The patients chosen for sequencing had shown expansion of CD8+CD57+ cells (detected by flow cytometry). All participating patients were living with severe acquired aplastic anemia. Study-wide findings and caveats: Patients and controls shared just under 30 CD8+ CDR3 sequences, highly expressed in patients. In CD8+ cells, Simpson's diversity showed no significant difference between patients and controls.

The chain couples TRBV2 to TRBJ1-2; D not certain. The sequenced material came from sorted CD4+, CD8+, or CD8+CD57+ T cells (not recorded which) from PBMCs. The origin of this receptor is a human donor with aplastic anemia. The CDR3 here is CASSPRSRVDYGYTF. The CDR3 region has the DNA TGTGCCAGCAGTCCTCGGAGTAGGGTTGACTATGGCTACACCTTC.